One T cell receptor beta chain is described in this entry. This sample is drawn from a study of cytotoxic CD8 clonotypes in ibrutinib-treated CLL. TCRdb keeps only in-frame clones here, not all; method: immunoSEQ multiplex PCR. The table records 190,000 or so clones, around 70% of them present only once. This sequence was found in a human donor with chronic lymphocytic leukemia. Material: PBMCs, obtained after 24 months of ibrutinib treatment.

The CDR3 DNA follows: TGTGCCTGGATGTCGAGGGACTACGAGCAGTACTTC. It is translated as CAWMSRDYEQYF. The chain is built from TRBV30 and TRBJ2-7; weak D call: TRBD2 (5 bases). This CDR3 is built from 12 residues. The germline V gene encodes CDR1 GTSNPN and CDR2 SVGIG (reference sequence). Trimming removed 4 bases at V and 3 bases at J, with 10 bases between.